This T cell receptor beta chain appears in the sequencing data of a study of cytomegalovirus exposure and HLA in healthy donors. Study-wide results and limits: Equally common other TCR beta chains were less clonally expanded than HLA-associated ones, a later analysis found. Reports indicate that TCR beta sequences accurately predicted the HLA-A and HLA-B alleles of most subjects. Whilst most TCR sequences proved rare, a subset of public TCRs occurred across many donors. Later genetic work tied a missense DCLRE1C variant to beta-chain V and J trimming.

Comment on this clone: The antigen is unknown.

The PCR used 60 Vbeta and 13 Jbeta primers. Measured with immunoSEQ multiplex PCR; TCRdb has only the in-frame clones, and not every one. The table lists approximately 79,000 clones. This CDR3 spans 14 amino acids. CDR1 and CDR2 (germline): SGHNT, YYREEE (reference sequence). Between the trimmed V and J ends, which lost 2 bases and 9 bases, there was a span of 15 bases. This sequence joins TRBV5-4 and TRBJ2-1, with a weak D call TRBD2 (6 bases). Sequences were obtained from PBMCs. This TCR came from a man aged 35-49 years in good health and CMV-seronegative. The CDR3 nucleotides read TGTGCCAGCAGCTTCACCGGGAGCACGGGTGAGCAGTTCTTC. Translation: CASSFTGSTGEQFF.